The 17 T cell receptor beta chains below were found in one sample sequenced in a study of T-cell reconstitution after alpha-beta-depleted transplantation in children. Using unique molecular identifiers, the investigators prepared the TCRbeta library. TCRdb reprocessed the PCR reads with MiXCR, giving one entry per CDR3 protein. The sample gives a few hundred thousand distinct CDR3 sequences, roughly 10% of which show up once; roughly 5% is in the top ten. The specimen was PBMCs from the stem cell graft donor, collected from the stem cell graft. These receptors were taken from a human donor who donated a stem cell graft to a child with acute myeloid leukemia.

V and J are TRBV7-8 and TRBJ2-6, with 12 bases identical to TRBD1. J lost 1 base, V lost 3 bases, and 7 bases had no gene match. Germline assignment: CDR1 SGHVS and CDR2 FQNEAQ. The CDR3 is made up of 19 amino acids. CDR3 DNA sequence: TGTGCCAGCAGCTTCAGTTTGGGACAGGGGGCATCTGGGGCCAACGTCCTGACTTTC. Encoded protein: CASSFSLGQGASGANVLTF. Complete variable domain (other parts from reference TRBV7-8 and TRBJ2-6): GAGVSQSPRYKVAKRGQDVALRCDPISGHVSLFWYQQALGQGPEFLTYFQNEAQLDKSGLPSDRFFAERPEGSVSTLKIQRTQQEDSAVYLCASSFSLGQGASGANVLTFGAGSRLTVL.

This clonotype was detected ten times or more. This rearrangement joins TRBV20-1 to TRBJ2-5; 10 bases align to TRBD2. The trim removed 5 bases at V and 3 bases at J, leaving 3 bases unmatched. CDR1 is DFQATT and CDR2 is SNEGSKA in the germline V gene (reference sequence). The CDR3 extends over 13 amino acids. The CDR3 sequence is CSALAGVEETQYF. The CDR3 DNA sequence: TGCAGTGCTCTAGCGGGAGTGGAAGAGACCCAGTACTTC.

This CDR3 is CASSQERTGGADTQYF. CDR3 DNA sequence: TGCGCCAGCAGCCAAGAAAGAACAGGGGGCGCAGATACGCAGTATTTT. The V gene is TRBV4-1, the J gene TRBJ2-3, with TRBD1 matching 9 bases. This CDR3 has 16 residues. V shed 0 bases and J 4 bases; nucleotides not matched to a gene: 5. Germline CDR1 is MGHRA and CDR2 is YSYEKL.

This clonotype is a singleton in its sample. The chain combines TRBV29-1 with TRBJ2-1; 9 bases map to TRBD2. Germline V gene lookup returns CDR1 SQVTM and CDR2 ANQGSEA. The CDR3 extends over 13 amino acids. Trimming took 4 bases from V and 7 from J; bases not matched to a gene: 5. CDR3 protein: CSVVAGGPNEQFF. DNA for the CDR3: TGCAGCGTTGTTGCGGGAGGGCCAAATGAGCAGTTCTTC.

This clonotype was counted between two and nine times. The chain is built from TRBV29-1 and TRBJ1-2; maybe TRBD1 (5 bases). CDR3 length equals 12 residues. Germline V gene lookup returns CDR1 SQVTM and CDR2 ANQGSEA. Between the trimmed V and J ends, which lost 7 bases and 4 bases, there was a span of 13 bases. CDR3 DNA sequence: TGCAGCGCGGACCAGGGAGTCTATGGCTACACCTTC. Its protein product is CSADQGVYGYTF.

In this sample, this clonotype turned up a few times. The chain joins TRBV7-9 to TRBJ2-7; D unclear. V was trimmed by 5 bases and J by 1 base, leaving 15 bases between them. The CDR3 extends over 15 amino acids. CDR1 is SEHNR and CDR2 is FQNEAQ in the germline V gene (reference sequence). CDR3 nucleotides: TGTGCCAGCAGCCCCGGTCGTATGGGGTCCTACGAGCAGTACTTC. Translated: CASSPGRMGSYEQYF.

This clonotype showed up just a few times. The chain recombines TRBV20-1 with TRBJ2-1; D is unresolved. The V gene's germline CDR1 is DFQATT and CDR2 SNEGSKA (reference sequence). V was clipped by 6 bases and J by 3 bases, with 15 bases between them. The CDR3 is 14 residues long. The CDR3 loop reads CSATTDPGYNEQFF. CDR3 nucleotides: TGCAGTGCCACGACCGATCCGGGCTACAATGAGCAGTTCTTC.

J is TRBJ2-1 and V is TRBV7-3, with 8 nucleotides matching TRBD2. This CDR3 region has 15 residues. Trimming removed 2 bases from V and 9 bases from J; junction bases left unmatched: 9. Germline V gene data show CDR1 as SGHTA and CDR2 as FQGTGA. The CDR3 spells CASSLEARSGSEQFF. The DNA of the CDR3 is TGTGCCAGCAGCTTAGAGGCTAGGAGCGGGAGTGAGCAGTTCTTC.

This clonotype was counted only a few times. The V and J genes are TRBV4-1 and TRBJ1-2; no clear D. This CDR3 comprises 14 residues. Trimming removed 3 bases at V and 3 bases at J, with 11 bases between. Looked up from germline, CDR1 is MGHRA and CDR2 is YSYEKL. For the CDR3, the DNA is TGCGCCAGCAGCCAGATTAGCGGTGACTATGGCTACACCTTC. The encoded protein is CASSQISGDYGYTF.

V gene TRBV12-3 or TRBV12-4 combines with J gene TRBJ1-2; a weak D match, TRBD1 (5 bases). The V gene lost 8 bases and the J gene lost 9 bases, with 16 bases spanning the gap. The CDR3 runs 12 residues. Here the CDR3 reads CASRPRTSRYTF. The CDR3 DNA sequence: TGTGCCAGCCGTCCCCGGACAAGTCGCTACACCTTC.

This clonotype was counted many times. The chain has TRBV29-1 and TRBJ1-4; 7 nucleotides align to TRBD1. This CDR3 region has 15 residues. V shed 0 bases and J 8 bases; nucleotides not matched to a gene: 9. Germline lookup yields CDR1 SQVTM and CDR2 ANQGSEA. The CDR3 protein is CSVEDNGQGVEKLFF. The CDR3 DNA sequence: TGCAGCGTTGAAGATAATGGCCAGGGGGTCGAAAAACTGTTTTTT.

This clonotype was counted a few times. The V gene is TRBV6-1, the J gene TRBJ1-1; D is unresolved. The CDR3 runs 13 residues. The germline V gene encodes CDR1 MNHNS and CDR2 SASEGT. Trimming cost V 2 bases and J 0 bases, with 4 bases left between them. In nucleotides, the CDR3 is TGTGCCAGCAGTGAAAGGATGAACACTGAAGCTTTCTTT. This encodes CASSERMNTEAFF.

J is TRBJ2-1 and V is TRBV27; a weak D match, TRBD2 (6 bases). Trimming cost V 0 bases and J 7 bases, with 13 bases left between them. This CDR3 region has 15 residues. From germline, CDR1 is MNHEY and CDR2 SMNVEV (reference sequence). The CDR3 loop reads CASSLSYGSWNEQFF. In nucleotides, the CDR3 is TGTGCCAGCAGTTTATCGTACGGGAGTTGGAATGAGCAGTTCTTC.

This clonotype was seen a handful of times. The chain uses TRBV4-3 and TRBJ2-1; TRBD2 agrees at 9 bases. Per the germline V gene, CDR1 is LGHNA and CDR2 is YSLEER. With 0 bases clipped from V and 6 bases from J, the junction kept 6 bases outside the gene matches. This CDR3 comprises 16 residues. This CDR3 is CASSQDRAGGINEQFF. The CDR3 coding sequence is TGCGCCAGCAGCCAAGATCGGGCGGGAGGGATCAATGAGCAGTTCTTC.

The chain links TRBV19 to TRBJ2-1; TRBD2 aligns across 13 bases. This CDR3 spans 16 amino acids. V shed 7 bases, J shed 5 bases, and the junction held 8 bases outside the gene matches. Per the germline V gene, CDR1 is LNHDA and CDR2 is SQIVND (reference sequence). The CDR3 DNA reads TGTGCCAGTACCCAAAGACTAGCGGGAGGTCACAATGAGCAGTTCTTC. Its protein product is CASTQRLAGGHNEQFF.

This clonotype was counted between two and nine times. In DNA, the CDR3 is TGCAGCGTTGAGGAAGGGTCAGAGACCCAGTACTTC. Encoded protein: CSVEEGSETQYF. The chain uses TRBV29-1 and TRBJ2-5; D is unclear. Trimming removed 3 bases from V and 4 bases from J, with 9 bases in between. The CDR3 runs 12 residues. Germline CDR1 SQVTM, CDR2 ANQGSEA. The whole variable domain, filled in from reference TRBV29-1 and TRBJ2-5, reads SAVISQKPSRDICQRGTSLTIQCQVDSQVTMMFWYRQQPGQSLTLIATANQGSEATYESGFVIDKFPISRPNLTFSTLTVSNMSPEDSSIYLCSVEEGSETQYFGPGTRLLVL.

This clonotype was observed a few times. This chain connects TRBV6-1 to TRBJ1-5; tentative D call: TRBD1 (6 bases). CDR1 is MNHNS, CDR2 SASEGT, per germline. This CDR3 is 14 amino acids long. V gave up 6 bases and J gave up 4 bases, with 13 bases separating them. CDR3 coding DNA: TGTGCCAGCAGCACAGACAGGCGTAATCAGCCCCAGCATTTT. Its protein is CASSTDRRNQPQHF.